This TCR beta chain originates from a study of CD8 T cells in Susac syndrome. Germline trimming cut 5 bases from V and 1 base from J; bases unmatched to any gene: 8. CDR3 length: 16 residues. Random hexamers were used to reverse transcribe the RNA input (0.5 to 1 ug). TCR beta CDR3 was amplified by immunoSEQ covering 54 Vbeta and 13 Jbeta. A single record per CDR3 protein comes from TCRdb applying MiXCR to the immunoSEQ multiplex PCR reads. Here the sample spans approximately 100,000 distinct CDR3 sequences, 92% being singletons. From blood CD8+ and CD4+ T cells, TCR beta sequences were generated. While serving as controls, healthy donors were matched for age and sex.

The V gene is TRBV12-3 or TRBV12-4, the J gene TRBJ2-3, with TRBD2 matching 8 bases. The source of this sequence is a human donor in good health. Sequencing used CD4+ T cells from PBMCs. CDR3 sequence (DNA): TGTGCCAGCAGTCCCCTATTGCGGGAGGGCACAGATACGCAGTATTTT. The encoded protein is CASSPLLREGTDTQYF.